This TCR beta chain was identified during a study of blood T cell repertoires in COVID-19. The germline V gene has CDR1 SGHRS and CDR2 YFSETQ. The CDR3 covers 16 residues. V lost 2 bases, J lost 0 bases, and 12 bases lay in between. TCRdb's table, derived via immunoSEQ multiplex PCR, lists solely in-frame clones and lacks some. Of 95,000 to 110,000 clones in the sample, around 82% were seen once. The rearrangement uses TRBV5-1 and TRBJ2-1; tentative D call: TRBD2 (5 bases). This TCR derives from a human donor in a cohort sampled during active COVID-19. Sequenced: peripheral blood. CDR3 in DNA: TGCGCCAGCAGCTTAACCCTAGCCGTCTCCTACAATGAGCAGTTCTTC. It codes for CASSLTLAVSYNEQFF.